This T cell receptor beta chain was observed in a study of memory CD4+ T cells and cytomegalovirus serostatus. Trimming shortened V by 1 base and J by 2 bases, and 9 bases separated the two germline ends. CDR1 is SGHVS, CDR2 FNYEAQ, per germline. This CDR3 has 15 amino acids. Single viable CD3+CD4+CD8-CD45RO+ cells were sorted as the memory CD4+ T cells. In the authors' workflow: After removing out-of-frame reads, 2,204,828 distinct TCRbeta sequences remained. Using immunoSEQ multiplex PCR, the repertoire was profiled, and TCRdb retains in-frame clones only, with some absent. V, J and clone size reflect that table, while D and trimming were determined from the DNA. The sample shows some 44,000 clones, over 65% of them seen only once. Whole-study findings and limits: CMV serostatus prediction reached median AUC approximately 0.95, or 0.91 with US-trained model. Of more than 150 reported CMV TCRbeta sequences, under 70 were found in memory CD4+ repertoires.

With respect to this clone: Its specificity is unknown.

The gene calls are TRBV7-6 and TRBJ1-5; TRBD1 might be the D (5 bases). The source material was memory CD4+ T cells from blood. The TCR comes from an adult in good health and CMV-seronegative. CDR3 amino acids: CASSLERGGNQPQHF. The DNA of the CDR3 is TGTGCCAGCAGCTTAGAAAGGGGTGGCAATCAGCCCCAGCATTTT.